This TCR beta chain was obtained from a study of blood T cells in healthy people across ages. Findings and limits, study-wide: Diversity estimates drawn from one million T cells were deemed underestimates.

CDR1 is MNHNS and CDR2 is SASEGT in the germline V gene. The CDR3 runs 16 residues. The J segment lost 6 bases and the V segment lost 5 bases, leaving 13 bases of the junction unmatched. A sample-barcoded 5' primer and a J-beta primer mix were used in a second PCR of roughly 6 to 11 cycles. Tags on each cDNA molecule came from a template-switch adaptor with 12 random nucleotides. In TCRdb, the 5' RACE reads were re-called with MiXCR into one record per CDR3 protein. Of approximately 1.5 million distinct CDR3 sequences listed, approximately 43% are singletons. A remark on this clonotype: Its specificity is not known.

The sample taken for sequencing was blood. V and J are TRBV6-1 and TRBJ2-3; 8 bases map to TRBD1. The receptor comes from a woman aged 18-29 years in good health. CDR3 nucleotide sequence: TGTGCCAGCAGTCGCCGATTTCCAGGGGGCGCGGATACGCAGTATTTT. Amino acids: CASSRRFPGGADTQYF.